A selection of T cell receptor beta chains follows, all from one sample in a study of CD8 T cells in Susac syndrome. TCRdb ran MiXCR on the immunoSEQ multiplex PCR reads and lists one entry per CDR3 protein. The sample carries some 96,000 distinct CDR3 sequences, just under 95% recorded once. Sample: CD4+ T cells from PBMCs. The receptors here all came from a human donor with Susac syndrome. CDR3s include the opening cysteine and the closing phenylalanine or tryptophan. Each record gives: clone size, V gene, CDR3 length, D gene, J gene, CDR3 protein, CDR3 DNA. The D gene is left open where the match is weak. Only part of the rows carry a size: once, few, many, or a class if the clone is expanded.

once	TRBV20-1	12	NA	TRBJ1-2	CSAKQTGYGYTF	TGCAGTGCTAAACAGACAGGCTATGGCTACACCTTC
NA	TRBV6-2/TRBV6-3	13	NA	TRBJ1-5	CASRDPTRSRQHF	TGTGCCAGCAGAGATCCAACTAGATCGCGCCAGCATTTT
NA	TRBV25-1	13	TRBD1	TRBJ1-5	CASTDRGNQPQHF	TGTGCCAGCACCGACAGGGGCAATCAGCCCCAGCATTTT
NA	TRBV9	18	TRBD2	TRBJ2-5	CASSVEDSGGLLPETQYF	TGTGCCAGCAGCGTAGAAGATAGCGGGGGGCTTCTACCGGAGACCCAGTACTTC
NA	TRBV20-1	14	NA	TRBJ2-7	CSARISGGSYEQYF	TGCAGTGCTAGGATCAGCGGCGGCTCCTACGAGCAGTACTTC
NA	TRBV18	13	NA	TRBJ1-1	CASSQDRDTEAFF	TGTGCCAGCTCACAGGACAGAGACACTGAAGCTTTCTTT
NA	TRBV2	13	NA	TRBJ2-7	CASSGRPSYEQYF	TGTGCCAGCAGTGGACGTCCCTCCTACGAGCAGTACTTC
NA	TRBV7-2	15	NA	TRBJ2-3	CASSPRGTSTDTQYF	TGTGCCAGCAGCCCACGGGGGACTAGCACAGATACGCAGTATTTT
NA	TRBV4-2	18	NA	TRBJ1-6	CASSQGLTASSYNSPLHF	TGTGCCAGCAGCCAAGGGTTGACAGCGAGCTCCTATAATTCACCCCTCCACTTT
NA	TRBV7-9	16	NA	TRBJ2-1	CASRRPRNYSYNEQFF	TGTGCCAGCAGGCGCCCTAGGAACTACTCCTACAATGAGCAGTTCTTC
NA	TRBV27	15	NA	TRBJ1-3	CASSSIPARGNTIYF	TGTGCCAGCAGTTCTATTCCCGCCAGGGGAAACACCATATATTTT
NA	TRBV20-1	14	TRBD1	TRBJ2-3	CSAARTGTTDTQYF	TGCAGTGCGGCCCGGACAGGGACGACAGATACGCAGTATTTT
few	TRBV6-6	12	TRBD1	TRBJ2-7	CASSPQGSEQYF	TGTGCCAGCAGTCCACAGGGGAGCGAGCAGTACTTC
NA	TRBV24-1	14	NA	TRBJ2-5	CATSDLSQEETQYF	TGTGCCACCAGTGATTTGAGCCAGGAAGAGACCCAGTACTTC
once	TRBV4-1	16	TRBD2	TRBJ2-1	CASSQPGTSRYNEQFF	TGCGCCAGCAGCCAACCCGGGACTAGTCGCTACAATGAGCAGTTCTTC
NA	TRBV29-1	15	NA	TRBJ2-7	CSVEIPMDTSYEQYF	TGCAGCGTTGAAATTCCTATGGACACCTCCTACGAGCAGTACTTC
NA	TRBV20-1	19	TRBD2	TRBJ2-1	CSAREDSSSGGPVYNEQFF	TGCAGTGCTAGAGAGGACAGTTCTAGCGGGGGGCCGGTCTACAATGAGCAGTTCTTC
NA	TRBV30	15	TRBD1	TRBJ1-5	CAWSVPDRGDQPQHF	TGTGCCTGGAGTGTACCGGACAGGGGGGATCAGCCCCAGCATTTT
NA	TRBV12-3/TRBV12-4	13	NA	TRBJ2-3	CASSLLPTYTQYF	TGTGCCAGCAGTCTTTTGCCCACCTATACGCAGTATTTT
NA	TRBV10-3	15	NA	TRBJ2-5	CAISPEVAIQETQYF	TGTGCCATCAGTCCAGAGGTGGCCATCCAAGAGACCCAGTACTTC
NA	TRBV29-1	13	TRBD1	TRBJ1-1	CSVDAQGETETFF	TGCAGCGTCGATGCACAGGGGGAAACTGAAACTTTCTTT
NA	TRBV4-2	17	NA	TRBJ1-3	CASSQVGSLGAGNTIYF	TGTGCCAGCAGCCAAGTGGGAAGTTTAGGGGCTGGAAACACCATATATTTT